The source of this TCR beta chain is a study of graft-versus-host responses after intestinal transplantation. Study-wide background: Recipients across the board were started on anti-thymocyte globulin induction, then kept on tacrolimus and steroids for roughly 3 years. Regarding the study as a whole: Peak levels of circulating GvH clones tracked with early post-transplant HvG declines. GvH clones surfaced in recipient marrow, some emerging earlier in ileum or blood. Subjects displaying graft-donor T cell macrochimerism possessed elevated graft-versus-host to host-versus-graft clonal ratios inside allografts.

Points on this clone: Its specificity is unknown.

Here immunoSEQ multiplex PCR was the method, and the copy in TCRdb shows in-frame clones only, minus some. Of some 46,000 clones in the sample, 85% to 95% were seen once. The CDR3 is 18 residues long. CDR1 and CDR2 (germline): LNHDA, SQIVND (reference sequence). The ends were cut back, 2 bases at V and 6 bases at J, with 24 bases in the middle. The chain recombines TRBV19 with TRBJ2-3; D is possibly TRBD1 or TRBD2 (5 bases each). The origin of this receptor is a human patient who received an intestinal transplant, so some T cells may come from the graft donor. Here the sequenced sample was PBMCs, taken 786 days after a first intestinal transplant, on the day of a second. DNA of the CDR3: TGTGCCAGTAGTATAATAAGCGCGGGCGCAGGGAAGCCTGATACGCAGTATTTT. Amino acid sequence: CASSIISAGAGKPDTQYF.